The 15 T cell receptor beta chains presented below share a single source sample, sequenced in a study of regulatory T cells in long-lasting Graves disease. Construction of the TCR beta libraries employed iRepertoire HTBI primers in conjunction with Arm-PCR of CDR3 regions. TCRdb reanalysed the multiplex PCR reads using MiXCR and keeps one entry per CDR3 protein. The repertoire holds approximately 290,000 distinct CDR3 sequences, with 20% to 25% as singletons. The sample's time point: persistent/refractory GD, antithyroid drugs over 5 years with positive TRAb. TCR sequences were obtained from RNA taken from PBMCs. The input for sequencing was peripheral blood mononuclear cells (PBMCs), taken when the disease was refractory, from a patient treated with antithyroid drugs. These receptors came from a female donor with Graves disease.

This clonotype was seen many times. This chain links TRBV20-1 with TRBJ1-2; no clear D. Germline values: CDR1 DFQATT, CDR2 SNEGSKA (reference sequence). Trimming removed 2 bases from V and 5 bases from J, with 21 bases in between. This CDR3 has 16 amino acids. CDR3 nucleotide sequence: TGCAGTGCTAGATTGGAAGGAACGGTTCAAGCTTATGGCTACACCTTC. The encoded protein is CSARLEGTVQAYGYTF.

As regards this clonotype: This probably arose from a read error, given a far larger clone one base away. The genes are TRBV9 and TRBJ2-2, with 7 nucleotides matching TRBD2. V trimming: 6 bases; J trimming: 4 bases; junction bases outside the gene matches: 6. This CDR3 is 14 amino acids long. The germline V gene encodes CDR1 SGDLS and CDR2 YYNGEE. In DNA form, the CDR3 reads TGTGCCAGCAAGGATCTAGCGGCCACCGGGGAGCTGTTTTTT. This encodes CASKDLAATGELFF.

CDR3 residues: CASSYGQGIFEQYF. The CDR3 DNA follows: TGTGCCAGCAGCTACGGACAGGGGATCTTCGAGCAGTACTTC. The rearrangement links TRBV7-9 to TRBJ2-7; 9 nucleotides agree with TRBD1. V gave up 4 bases and J gave up 6 bases; unmatched junction bases: 7. The CDR3 is 14 amino acids. Germline V gene lookup returns CDR1 SEHNR and CDR2 FQNEAQ (reference sequence).

There are a few counts of this clonotype. The chain uses TRBV19 and TRBJ1-5; a weak D match, TRBD1 (6 bases). Deletions cut 5 bases from V and 7 bases from J, with 15 bases between. Germline V gene sequence: CDR1 LNHDA, CDR2 SQIVND (reference sequence). The CDR3 contains 14 residues. CDR3 in DNA: TGTGCCAGTAGTCCTCTTCCCGGGGGCCAGCCCCAGCATTTT. Its protein product is CASSPLPGGQPQHF.

This clonotype was picked up many times. J is TRBJ1-1 and V is TRBV18; 7 bases are shared with TRBD1. J was trimmed by 2 bases and V by 3 bases; bases with no gene match: 12. There are 17 residues in the CDR3. Germline CDR1 reads KGHSH; CDR2 reads LQKENI. CDR3 residues: CASSPMGDSITNTEAFF. The CDR3 DNA sequence: TGTGCCAGCTCACCGATGGGGGACAGCATCACCAACACTGAAGCTTTCTTT.

This clonotype was seen a handful of times. The chain has TRBV19 and TRBJ2-7, with TRBD1 matching 7 bases. Looked up from germline, CDR1 is LNHDA and CDR2 is SQIVND (reference sequence). The CDR3 contains 15 residues. J gave up 4 bases and V 5 bases, and 11 bases lay outside the gene matches. For the CDR3, the DNA is TGTGCCAGTAGTCCGAGAAGGGACAGAGGGTACGAGCAGTACTTC. Its translation is CASSPRRDRGYEQYF.

Details on this clonotype: Given the absence of the conserved phenylalanine or tryptophan at the CDR3 end, a read error is likely. V gene TRBV24-1 combines with J gene TRBJ2-7; TRBD2 matches 8 bases. V gave up 4 bases and J gave up 3 bases; unmatched junction bases: 10. This CDR3 is built from 16 residues. Germline V gene sequence: CDR1 KGHDR, CDR2 SFDVKD. CDR3 sequence (DNA): TGTGCCACCAGTGAGTCAGGAACTAGCGGAAGCTACGAGCAGTACCTC. Translated, it gives CATSESGTSGSYEQYL.

J is TRBJ2-5 and V is TRBV12-3 or TRBV12-4; D possibly matches TRBD1 or TRBD2 (5 bases each). The CDR3 runs 17 residues. Trimming left V 2 bases short and J 1 base short, with 17 bases between. The CDR3 protein is CASSLSTGTTGQETQYF. The CDR3 DNA reads as TGTGCCAGCAGTTTATCGACCGGGACGACCGGCCAAGAGACCCAGTACTTC.

The DNA for the CDR3 is TGTGCCAGCAGCTGGGACAGTCGCGGGGAGCAGTACTTC. As protein: CASSWDSRGEQYF. The gene calls are TRBV7-2 and TRBJ2-7; TRBD1 matches at 7 bases. V was pared by 4 bases and J by 7 bases, with 7 bases of the junction left unmatched. Germline lookup yields CDR1 SGHTA and CDR2 FQGNSA. The CDR3 is 13 amino acids.

This rearrangement joins TRBV28 to TRBJ2-2; TRBD2 might be the D (6 bases). The CDR3 is 14 amino acids. Germline CDR1 is MDHEN and CDR2 is SYDVKM. Trimming stripped 1 base from V and 6 bases from J, with 9 bases between. The CDR3 loop is CASSLSGGPGELFF. In DNA, the CDR3 is TGTGCCAGCAGTTTATCCGGGGGACCCGGGGAGCTGTTTTTT. Together with reference TRBV28 and TRBJ2-2, the CDR3 gives the full variable domain: DVKVTQSSRYLVKRTGEKVFLECVQDMDHENMFWYRQDPGLGLRLIYFSYDVKMKEKGDIPEGYSVSREKKERFSLILESASTNQTSMYLCASSLSGGPGELFFGEGSRLTVL.

The J gene is TRBJ1-4, the V gene TRBV2, with D unclear. Trimming removed 4 bases at V and 8 bases at J, with 2 bases between. The CDR3 consists of 10 residues. Germline loops: CDR1 SNHLY, CDR2 FYNNEI. The CDR3 loop is CASSAEKLFF. Here the CDR3 DNA reads TGTGCCAGCAGTGCCGAAAAACTGTTTTTT.

The chain is built from TRBV10-3 and TRBJ2-3; weak D call: TRBD1 (5 bases). This CDR3 contains 13 residues. V was cut by 10 bases and J by 4 bases, with 15 bases left in between. Germline V lookup: CDR1 ENHRY, CDR2 SYGVKD. The CDR3 loop is CARARGLADTQYF. CDR3 nucleotide sequence: TGTGCCAGGGCTAGGGGTCTGGCAGATACGCAGTATTTT.

This clonotype has only a few counts. This chain links TRBV4-1 with TRBJ1-1; D ambiguous. The germline gives CDR1 MGHRA, CDR2 YSYEKL. V gave up 0 bases and J gave up 1 base, with 15 bases separating them. This CDR3 has 17 residues. The CDR3 DNA reads TGCGCCAGCAGCCAAGAAGTGATATTTGGGAAGAACACTGAAGCTTTCTTT. As protein: CASSQEVIFGKNTEAFF.

This chain connects TRBV30 to TRBJ2-7; 10 bases align to TRBD2. The V segment lost 2 bases and the J segment 4 bases; nucleotides outside the gene matches: 5. There are 14 residues in the CDR3. Germline-derived CDR1 and CDR2 are GTSNPN and SVGIG (reference sequence). The CDR3 DNA sequence: TGTGCCTGGAGTTATGCTAGCGGGAGATACGAGCAGTACTTC. As protein: CAWSYASGRYEQYF.

This clonotype was seen at least ten times. At one boundary the junction diverges from the germline segment, which might be a read error. The chain recombines TRBV7-7 with TRBJ1-1; D may be TRBD1 (5 bases). Germline CDR1 SSHAT, CDR2 FNYEAQ (reference sequence). The CDR3 length is 13 residues. The CDR3 nucleotides read TGTGCTAGCAGCCCGGGGGGGGGGACTGAAGCTTTCTTT. Translated, it gives CASSPGGGTEAFF.